This entry describes one TCR beta chain. Its specificity is unknown. The data were taken from a study of T-cell memory formation after mild COVID-19. Study-level information: Clusters of TCRs were largely donor specific. Findings and caveats of the study: Contracting CD8+ clones were enriched in EMRA, CD4+ mainly in CM and EM. A second wave of clones peaked on day 37, and their SARS-CoV-2 specificity went unconfirmed. Day 15 to 85 contracting clones showed balanced CD4/CD8; day 15 to 37 expanders favored CD4+.

TCRdb re-analysed the 5' RACE reads in MiXCR, keeping a single row per CDR3 protein. This table holds 150,000 to 200,000 distinct CDR3 sequences, around a third found once. J gave up 4 bases and V 5 bases, and 17 bases lay outside the gene matches. The length of the CDR3 is 18 residues. The V gene's germline CDR1 is SGHRS and CDR2 YFSETQ. This receptor was taken from an adult woman who had mild COVID-19 (a few samples of this study predate the infection). Cell type and time point are not known. This rearrangement joins TRBV5-1 to TRBJ2-7; 11 bases are shared with TRBD1. The specimen was PBMCs or a T cell subset sorted from them (not recorded which). CDR3: CASSLSPTGTGGSYEQYF. CDR3 DNA: TGCGCCAGCAGTCTTAGTCCGACCGGGACAGGGGGTTCTTACGAGCAGTACTTC.